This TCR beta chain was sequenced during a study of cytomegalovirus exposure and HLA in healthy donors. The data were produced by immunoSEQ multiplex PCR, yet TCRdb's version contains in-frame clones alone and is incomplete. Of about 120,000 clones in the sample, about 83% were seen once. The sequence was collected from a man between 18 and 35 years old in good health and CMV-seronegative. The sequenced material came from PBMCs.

The CDR3 DNA follows: TGTGCCAGCATTTTAGGGGACAGGAAGGCCCACGAGCAGTACTTC. Its translation is CASILGDRKAHEQYF. J is TRBJ2-7 and V is TRBV6-5; 8 positions agree with TRBD1. CDR1 MNHEY and CDR2 SVGAGI come from the germline V gene. V dropped 7 bases and J dropped 5; count of bases not matched to a gene: 13. The CDR3 covers 15 residues.